Listed below are T cell receptor beta chains from one sample, sequenced in a study of T cell clones after liver transplantation. Data came from immunoSEQ multiplex PCR; TCRdb stores just in-frame clones and leaves some out. The sample includes 85,000 to 130,000 clones, approximately 78% of them seen just once. This specimen was CD4+ T cells from blood, taken before liver transplant. These TCRs come from a human donor who received a liver transplant. Each CDR3 is given with its conserved first and last residue. The D gene is left open where the match is weak. Clone size is not always given. Where it is, it says once, few, many or a class for expanded clones.

d_call clone_size j_call v_call cdr3_nt cdr3_aa
- - TRBJ1-2 TRBV19 TGTGCCAGTAGAGCCTCGGGACACCCCTCCTATGGCTACACCTTC CASRASGHPSYGYTF
TRBD1 few TRBJ2-2 TRBV5-1 TGCGCCAGCAGCTGGACAGGTCTGAACACCGGGGAGCTGTTTTTT CASSWTGLNTGELFF
TRBD1 - TRBJ2-1 TRBV9 TGTGCCAGCAGCGTGAGGGGACAGCCCTACAATGAGCAGTTCTTC CASSVRGQPYNEQFF
- - TRBJ1-2 TRBV5-4 TGTGCCAGCAGCTTACTTCAGGGAATGGATGGCTACACCTTC CASSLLQGMDGYTF
- - TRBJ2-3 TRBV19 TGTGCCAGCTCCCCAGGGGTATGGACAGATACGCAGTATTTT CASSPGVWTDTQYF
- once TRBJ1-5 TRBV7-2 TGTGCCAGCAGCTTAGAGGGCAGTGAGCAGCCCCAGCATTTT CASSLEGSEQPQHF
- - TRBJ2-7 TRBV5-1 TGCGCCAGCAGCTTGGCCATAGGGGAAGGGTACGAGCAGTACTTC CASSLAIGEGYEQYF
TRBD1 - TRBJ1-3 TRBV18 TGTGCCAGCTCACCCTTCCGGGACAGGGGACTACTGAGCTCTGGAAACACCATATATTTT CASSPFRDRGLLSSGNTIYF
TRBD1 - TRBJ2-7 TRBV7-8 TGTGCCAGCCTTTGGGACAGGAGCTCCTACGAGCAGTACTTC CASLWDRSSYEQYF
- - TRBJ1-4 TRBV19 TGTGCCAGTAGTATCGGGGGGGAGGAAAAACTGTTTTTT CASSIGGEEKLFF
- - TRBJ2-6 TRBV6-5 TGTGCCAGCGGCGGGGGCACTGGGGCCAACGTCCTGACTTTC CASGGGTGANVLTF
- - TRBJ1-2 TRBV4-3 TGCGCCAGCAGCCAAGATCGCGGCGTTGGAGGCTACACCTTC CASSQDRGVGGYTF
- - TRBJ2-7 TRBV5-6 TGTGCCAGCAGCCCCGGTGGCAGGGGTTGGTCCCACGAGCAGTACTTC CASSPGGRGWSHEQYF
TRBD2 - TRBJ2-3 TRBV10-1 TGCGCCAGCAGTGAAGGAAGCGGGAAGGGCACAGATACGCAGTATTTT CASSEGSGKGTDTQYF
- - TRBJ1-2 TRBV9 TGTGCCAGCAGCGCAAGAGCCTCGGACCTCTATGGCTACACCTTC CASSARASDLYGYTF
TRBD1 - TRBJ1-1 TRBV5-4 TGTGCCAGCAGCTTGGAGCAGGGGGGTACTGAAGCTTTCTTT CASSLEQGGTEAFF
TRBD2 - TRBJ2-7 TRBV27 TGTGCCAGCAGTTTATTAGCGGGCCGCTCCTACGAGCAGTACTTC CASSLLAGRSYEQYF
TRBD1 - TRBJ2-7 TRBV4-1 TGCGCCAGCAGCCGTCTTGTAGGGACAGGCTACGAGCAGTACTTC CASSRLVGTGYEQYF
TRBD2 - TRBJ2-7 TRBV7-2 TGTGCCAGCAGCTTAGGAGTAGCGGGAGAGGCCGAGCAGTACTTC CASSLGVAGEAEQYF
TRBD2 - TRBJ2-7 TRBV30 TGTGCCTCGACTAGCGGCTCCTACGAGCAGTACTTC CASTSGSYEQYF
- - TRBJ2-5 TRBV7-3 TGTGCCAGCAGCTTAGCTCACCAAGAGACCCAGTACTTC CASSLAHQETQYF
TRBD2 - TRBJ2-3 TRBV4-1 TGCGCCAGCAGCCAAGCGGTAGCGGGAGCCACAGATACGCAGTATTTT CASSQAVAGATDTQYF
- - TRBJ2-7 TRBV4-1 TGCGCCAGCAGCCAAGAAAAGCGCAGCGGCTCCTACGAGCAGTACTTC CASSQEKRSGSYEQYF
TRBD2 once TRBJ2-4 TRBV5-5 TGTGCCAGCACCCTCACTCCGGGGAGGGACATTCAGTACTTC CASTLTPGRDIQYF
- - TRBJ2-2 TRBV7-7 TGTGCCAGCAGCTTGGGGGGTGCCCCCGGGGAGCTGTTTTTT CASSLGGAPGELFF
- - TRBJ2-5 TRBV9 TGTGCCAGCAGCCCCCAGACAGGTCACCAAGAGACCCAGTACTTC CASSPQTGHQETQYF
TRBD1 - TRBJ1-4 TRBV2 TGTGCCAGCAACTCATGGGGGACAGGGGCTGAAAAACTGTTTTTT CASNSWGTGAEKLFF
- once TRBJ2-7 TRBV27 TGTGCCAGCAGTTTAGCGACTGCCGCCTACGAGCAGTACTTC CASSLATAAYEQYF
TRBD1 - TRBJ1-5 TRBV6-1 TGTGCCAGCACCCCATTGCGGGACAGGGGACAGCCCCAGCATTTT CASTPLRDRGQPQHF
TRBD1 - TRBJ1-2 TRBV19 TGTGCCACCCTACTACGGGCCGGGACAGGGAAAGGGGAATATGGCTACACCTTC CATLLRAGTGKGEYGYTF
- - TRBJ1-2 TRBV28 TGTGCCAGCAGTTACTTAGGGGACTCCCTAAACTATGGCTACACCTTC CASSYLGDSLNYGYTF
TRBD2 - TRBJ2-7 TRBV28 TGTGCCAGCGTTAGAGCGGGAGGACTCTCCTACGAGCAGTACTTC CASVRAGGLSYEQYF
TRBD2 few TRBJ2-2 TRBV5-5 TGTGCCAGCAGCTTGTCGGGGACTAGCAACACCGGGGAGCTGTTTTTT CASSLSGTSNTGELFF
- once TRBJ2-2 TRBV5-1 TGCGCCAGCAGCTTGATGTCTGCCCTTAACACCGGGGAGCTGTTTTTT CASSLMSALNTGELFF
- - TRBJ2-1 TRBV5-1 TGCGCCAGCAGCCCGGGACTCCCATTCAATGAGCAGTTCTTC CASSPGLPFNEQFF
- - TRBJ1-4 TRBV27 TGTGCCAGCAGTTTTGGAGCAACTAATGAAAAACTGTTTTTT CASSFGATNEKLFF
TRBD2 - TRBJ2-1 TRBV28 TGTGCCAGCAGCACTGGGACTAGCGGGAGGCAATATGAGCAGTTCTTC CASSTGTSGRQYEQFF
- - TRBJ2-7 TRBV19 TGTGCCACTCCCGGGACCGCCTCCCACGAGCAGTACTTC CATPGTASHEQYF
- - TRBJ2-1 TRBV9 TGTGCCAGCAGCGTATTGGGCAGTAACAATGAGCAGTTCTTC CASSVLGSNNEQFF